This T cell receptor beta chain was sequenced in a study of T cells after yellow fever vaccination. In germline, CDR1 is KGHSH, CDR2 LQKENI. Trimming cost V 2 bases and J 8 bases; bases outside gene matches: 17. The CDR3 runs 17 residues. Synthesis of TCR cDNA relied on 5'RACE template switching, which attached a universal primer site and UMIs. MiXCR, applied by TCRdb to the 5' RACE reads, yields one record per CDR3 protein. The table lists some 300,000 distinct CDR3 sequences, roughly 8.3% of them singletons. Sequencing used PBMCs, obtained more than 35 days after the first yellow fever vaccination. The chain carries TRBV18 and TRBJ1-1, with 7 bases aligning to TRBD1. This clonotype was sampled from a man between 18 and 35 years old who received the YFV17D yellow fever vaccine. CDR3 sequence (DNA): TGTGCCAGCTCACCAAGCCTGTATCGGGACAGTAATACAGAAGCTTTCTTT. It translates to CASSPSLYRDSNTEAFF.